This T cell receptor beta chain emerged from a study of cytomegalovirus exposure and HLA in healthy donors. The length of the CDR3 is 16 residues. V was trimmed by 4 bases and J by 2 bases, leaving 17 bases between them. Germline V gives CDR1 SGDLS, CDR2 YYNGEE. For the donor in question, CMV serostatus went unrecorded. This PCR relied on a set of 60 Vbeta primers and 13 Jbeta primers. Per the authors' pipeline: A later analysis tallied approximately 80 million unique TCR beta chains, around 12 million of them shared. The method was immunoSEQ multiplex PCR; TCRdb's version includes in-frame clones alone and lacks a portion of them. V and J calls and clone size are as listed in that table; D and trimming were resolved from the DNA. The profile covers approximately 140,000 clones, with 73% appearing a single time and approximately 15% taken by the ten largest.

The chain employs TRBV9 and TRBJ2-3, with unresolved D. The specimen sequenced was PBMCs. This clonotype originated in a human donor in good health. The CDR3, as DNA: TGTGCCAGCAGCCCAGAACCGGGTACTATCACAGATACGCAGTATTTT. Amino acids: CASSPEPGTITDTQYF.